The next 24 T cell receptor beta chains were all read from a single sample in a study of blood T cell repertoires in COVID-19 (dated by TCRdb to the early 2020s). The receptor library was made with the immunoSEQ multiplex PCR assay. The clones in this table, taken by TCRdb from immuneACCESS, are in-frame only. Not every clone is retained; where verified, under half of the shortfall comes from an unresolved V gene, and the cause of the rest is unknown. The sample yields fewer than 95,000 clones; approximately 90% were counted once. The ten largest clones capture 0.75% to 0.8% of the sample. Specimen: peripheral blood. The origin of the receptors is a woman at least 80 years old with acute or convalescent COVID-19.

CDR3 residues: CASSYSSALNYGYTF. The DNA for the CDR3 is TGTGCCAGCAGTTACTCATCAGCGCTCAACTATGGCTACACCTTC. V is TRBV6-5 and J is TRBJ1-2, with D hard to call. Between the trimmed V and J ends, which lost 0 bases and 2 bases, there was a span of 10 bases. Germline CDR1 reads MNHEY; CDR2 reads SVGAGI. The CDR3 extends over 15 amino acids.

The chain uses TRBV19 and TRBJ1-2; TRBD1 is a possible D gene (6 bases). V was cut by 4 bases and J by 4 bases, with 22 bases left in between. Germline CDR1 reads LNHDA; CDR2 reads SQIVND (reference sequence). The CDR3 loop spans 17 amino acids. The CDR3 bases are TGTGCCAGTAGTAATAGTTGGCTTCCAGGGGCAACCTATGGCTACACCTTC. Residues: CASSNSWLPGATYGYTF.

The CDR3 DNA reads as TGTGCCAGCAGCTTAGGCGGGAGGGCCTACAATGAGCAGTTCTTC. Translating it yields CASSLGGRAYNEQFF. The chain couples TRBV11-2 to TRBJ2-1; 9 nucleotides agree with TRBD2. The CDR3 extends over 15 amino acids. V gave up 1 base and J gave up 2 bases; unmatched junction bases: 0. CDR1 and CDR2 (germline): SGHAT, FQNNGV. Full variable domain (outside the CDR3, taken from reference TRBV11-2 and TRBJ2-1): EAGVAQSPRYKIIEKRQSVAFWCNPISGHATLYWYQQILGQGPKLLIQFQNNGVVDDSQLPKDRFSAERLKGVDSTLKIQPAKLEDSAVYLCASSLGGRAYNEQFFGPGTRLTVL.

The chain carries TRBV7-3 and TRBJ2-5, with D maybe TRBD2 (6 bases). Trimming shortened V by 3 bases and J by 5 bases, and 10 bases separated the two germline ends. This CDR3 contains 13 residues. Germline assignment: CDR1 SGHTA and CDR2 FQGTGA. The CDR3 spells CASSFSGGETQYF. The DNA of the CDR3 is TGTGCCAGCAGCTTCTCTGGGGGGGAGACCCAGTACTTC.

This chain uses TRBV4-3 with TRBJ2-7; 11 bases agree with TRBD2. Germline-derived CDR1 and CDR2 are LGHNA and YSLEER. The CDR3 runs 15 residues. V lost 4 bases to trimming and J lost 7 bases; unmatched junction nucleotides: 9. The CDR3 sequence: CASSRGTSGLGEQYF. DNA for the CDR3: TGCGCCAGCAGCCGAGGGACTAGCGGACTCGGTGAGCAGTACTTC.

The chain joins TRBV13 to TRBJ1-2, with a weak D call TRBD1 (6 bases). Germline CDR1 reads PRHDT; CDR2 reads FYEKMQ (reference sequence). The V and J ends lost 1 base and 4 bases respectively, with 16 bases between them. This CDR3 spans 16 amino acids. The CDR3: CASSLDFQGFAYGYTF. The CDR3 region has the DNA TGTGCCAGCAGCTTAGACTTTCAGGGGTTTGCCTATGGCTACACCTTC. The full variable domain, with the rest looked up from reference TRBV13 and TRBJ1-2, is AAGVIQSPRHLIKEKRETATLKCYPIPRHDTVYWYQQGPGQDPQFLISFYEKMQSDKGSIPDRFSAQQFSDYHSELNMSSLELGDSALYFCASSLDFQGFAYGYTFGSGTRLTVV.

Here the CDR3 DNA reads TGTGCCAGCAGCCAAGATTACAGGGACACTGAAGCTTTCTTT. It yields the protein CASSQDYRDTEAFF. This chain joins TRBV14 and TRBJ1-1; possibly TRBD1 for D (6 bases). V was trimmed by 0 bases and J by 3 bases, leaving 8 bases between them. The CDR3 covers 14 residues. Looked up from germline, CDR1 is SGHDN and CDR2 is FVKESK.

V is TRBV24-1 and J is TRBJ1-5; tentatively, D is TRBD1 (6 bases). This CDR3 has 16 residues. The germline CDR1 and CDR2 sequences are KGHDR and SFDVKD. The ends were cut back, 10 bases at V and 5 bases at J, with 23 bases in the middle. CDR3 DNA sequence: TGTGCCACGGAAGAGGGGGGGAGCCCAGGGGATCAGCCCCAGCATTTT. Protein product: CATEEGGSPGDQPQHF.

The chain employs TRBV21-1 and TRBJ1-6. TRBV21-1 is marked as a pseudogene. This CDR3 is 16 amino acids long. CDR3 sequence: CASSNVLWMENSPLHF. CDR3 nucleotide sequence: TGTGCCAGCAGCAATGTGTTGTGGATGGAGAATTCACCCCTCCACTTT.

This chain connects TRBV7-2 to TRBJ2-3; no clear D. The CDR3 sequence is 12 residues long. Trimming removed 5 bases from V and 6 bases from J, with 9 bases in between. In germline, CDR1 is SGHTA, CDR2 FQGNSA. Written as DNA, the CDR3 is TGTGCCAGCAGCCCCCGTTCGGATACGCAGTATTTT. Its translation is CASSPRSDTQYF. The variable domain in full, with the rest retrieved from reference TRBV7-2 and TRBJ2-3, is GAGVSQSPSNKVTEKGKDVELRCDPISGHTALYWYRQSLGQGLEFLIYFQGNSAPDKSGLPSDRFSAERTGGSVSTLTIQRTQQEDSAVYLCASSPRSDTQYFGPGTRLTVL.

The J gene is TRBJ2-2, the V gene TRBV28, with D possibly matching TRBD2 (5 bases). Germline V gene lookup returns CDR1 MDHEN and CDR2 SYDVKM. This CDR3 has 13 amino acids. Trimming took off 10 bases at V and 4 bases at J, with 13 bases between the two ends. The CDR3, as DNA: TGTGCCATAAGTGAGGGCGGCACCGGGGAGCTGTTTTTT. Protein product: CAISEGGTGELFF.

V is TRBV10-2 and J is TRBJ2-7; 7 bases are a match to TRBD2. The CDR3 extends over 13 amino acids. V was pared by 0 bases and J by 7 bases, with 3 bases of the junction left unmatched. Germline V CDR1 and CDR2: WSHSY, SAAADI. CDR3 in DNA: TGCGCCAGCAGTGAGTCATCGGGGGGTGAGCAGTACTTC. The encoded protein is CASSESSGGEQYF.

The chain couples TRBV7-9 to TRBJ1-4; a weak D match, TRBD1 (6 bases). CDR1 is SEHNR, CDR2 FQNEAQ, per germline (reference sequence). The CDR3 length is 16 residues. Deletions cut 1 base from V and 3 bases from J, with 12 bases between. The CDR3 DNA is TGTGCCAGCAGCTTAGGAGCAGGGGCAGCTAATGAAAAACTGTTTTTT. Its translation: CASSLGAGAANEKLFF.

The chain joins TRBV2 to TRBJ2-1, with a weak D call TRBD1 (7 bases). CDR1 is SNHLY and CDR2 is FYNNEI in the germline V gene. V lost 6 bases and J lost 3, with 15 bases in between. The CDR3 covers 15 residues. The CDR3 loop reads CASSQGQGGYNEQFF. The CDR3 DNA reads as TGTGCCAGCAGCCAGGGGCAGGGGGGCTACAATGAGCAGTTCTTC.

The rearrangement uses TRBV28 and TRBJ1-6; TRBD1 agrees at 8 bases. Germline V gene data show CDR1 as MDHEN and CDR2 as SYDVKM. J lost 0 bases, V lost 7 bases, and 8 bases had no gene match. The CDR3 extends over 17 amino acids. For the CDR3, the DNA is TGTGCCAGCACAGGAAGGGACAGGAGCTCCTATAATTCACCCCTCCACTTT. The encoded protein is CASTGRDRSSYNSPLHF.

The chain carries TRBV4-1 and TRBJ1-5, with 7 positions matching TRBD1. Germline assignment: CDR1 MGHRA and CDR2 YSYEKL. With V trimmed by 0 bases and J by 5 bases, 7 bases remained unmatched. This CDR3 region has 16 residues. The CDR3 here is CASSQDYRGGHQPQHF. The CDR3, as DNA: TGCGCCAGCAGCCAAGATTACAGGGGAGGACATCAGCCCCAGCATTTT.

V gene TRBV27 combines with J gene TRBJ2-7, with TRBD1 as a possible D gene (5 bases). The CDR3 sequence is 13 residues long. CDR1 MNHEY and CDR2 SMNVEV come from the germline V gene (reference sequence). Trimming removed 7 bases from V and 5 bases from J, with 15 bases in between. DNA of the CDR3: TGTGCCAGCATGCCCCCCGCCAGGGACGAGCAGTACTTC. It encodes CASMPPARDEQYF.

V is TRBV7-9 and J is TRBJ1-2, with a tentative D call TRBD1 (6 bases). This CDR3 contains 14 residues. Trimming took off 4 bases at V and 6 bases at J, with 15 bases between the two ends. From germline, CDR1 is SEHNR and CDR2 FQNEAQ (reference sequence). The chain's CDR3 is CASSYLQGLDGYTF. DNA for the CDR3: TGTGCCAGCAGCTACCTACAGGGTCTGGATGGCTACACCTTC.

The table lists this clone with a few counts. This chain joins TRBV2 and TRBJ1-3; D may be TRBD1 (5 bases). CDR1 and CDR2 (germline): SNHLY, FYNNEI. This CDR3 has 14 residues. V was trimmed by 6 bases and J by 2 bases, leaving 11 bases between them. The CDR3 spells CASRIEGAGNTIYF. The CDR3 DNA is TGTGCCAGCAGGATTGAAGGGGCTGGAAACACCATATATTTT. The full variable domain, rest sourced from reference TRBV2 and TRBJ1-3, is EPEVTQTPSHQVTQMGQEVILRCVPISNHLYFYWYRQILGQKVEFLVSFYNNEISEKSEIFDDQFSVERPDGSNFTLKIRSTKLEDSAMYFCASRIEGAGNTIYFGEGSWLTVV.

This clone came up once. The chain recombines TRBV4-1 with TRBJ2-5; 12 bases line up with TRBD2. V gave up 4 bases and J gave up 1 base; unmatched junction bases: 7. The V gene's germline CDR1 is MGHRA and CDR2 YSYEKL. The CDR3 consists of 17 residues. CDR3 nucleotide sequence: TGCGCCAGCAGCCCCCGCTGGACTAGCGGGGCCCAAGAGACCCAGTACTTC. The encoded protein is CASSPRWTSGAQETQYF.

The chain has TRBV25-1 and TRBJ1-5; D is undetermined. Germline V gene data show CDR1 as MGHDK and CDR2 as SYGVNS. The CDR3 sequence is 12 residues long. V gave up 3 bases and J gave up 4 bases, with 4 bases separating them. CDR3 in amino acids: CASSDTNQPQHF. In DNA, the CDR3 is TGTGCCAGCAGTGACACTAATCAGCCCCAGCATTTT.

The chain links TRBV12-3 or TRBV12-4 to TRBJ2-5, with a possible D match to TRBD2 (6 bases). The CDR3 is 13 residues long. V lost 8 bases and J 3 bases, leaving 13 bases between the germline ends. The CDR3 nucleotides are TGTGCCAGCGAGGCGGGGATCGAAGAGACCCAGTACTTC. Amino acid sequence: CASEAGIEETQYF.

The chain joins TRBV20-1 to TRBJ1-6; D is unresolved. Germline V gene data show CDR1 as DFQATT and CDR2 as SNEGSKA (reference sequence). Between the trimmed V and J ends, which lost 5 bases and 15 bases, there was a span of 14 bases. The length of the CDR3 is 11 residues. The CDR3 DNA reads as TGCAGTGCTTACGACATTGCAAGCCTCCACTTT. Its translation is CSAYDIASLHF.

This clone was seen only once. The V call is TRBV27, the J call TRBJ2-2; D may be TRBD1 (6 bases). The V end lost 5 bases, the J end lost 0 bases, and 13 bases lay between the germline ends. The CDR3 loop spans 16 amino acids. Germline CDR1 MNHEY, CDR2 SMNVEV (reference sequence). CDR3 in DNA: TGTGCCAGCAGTCCCGGGACACTGACGAACACCGGGGAGCTGTTTTTT. This codes for CASSPGTLTNTGELFF.